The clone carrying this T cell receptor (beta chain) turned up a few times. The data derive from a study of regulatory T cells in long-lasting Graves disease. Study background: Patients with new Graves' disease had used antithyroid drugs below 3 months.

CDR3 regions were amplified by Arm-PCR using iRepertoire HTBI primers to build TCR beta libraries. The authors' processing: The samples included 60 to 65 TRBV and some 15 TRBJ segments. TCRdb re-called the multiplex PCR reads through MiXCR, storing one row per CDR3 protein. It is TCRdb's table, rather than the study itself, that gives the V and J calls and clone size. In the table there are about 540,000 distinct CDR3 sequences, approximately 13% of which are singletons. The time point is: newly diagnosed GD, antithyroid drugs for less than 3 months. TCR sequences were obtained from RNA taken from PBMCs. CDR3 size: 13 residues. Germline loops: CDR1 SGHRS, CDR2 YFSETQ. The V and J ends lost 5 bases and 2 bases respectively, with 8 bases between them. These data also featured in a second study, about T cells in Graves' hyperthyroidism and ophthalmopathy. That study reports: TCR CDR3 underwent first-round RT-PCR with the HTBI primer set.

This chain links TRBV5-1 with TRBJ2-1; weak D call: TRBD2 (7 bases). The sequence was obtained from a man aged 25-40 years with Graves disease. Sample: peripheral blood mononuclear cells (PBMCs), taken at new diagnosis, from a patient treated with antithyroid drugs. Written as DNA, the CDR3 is TGCGCCAGCAGAGGGGGGGCCTACAATGAGCAGTTCTTC. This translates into CASRGGAYNEQFF.